Given below is one T cell receptor beta chain in context. Its antigen is still unknown. The tumor tissue sample was taken at baseline before any treatment. The CDR3 contains 16 residues. The ends lost 0 bases at V and 0 bases at J; junction bases unmatched: 3. Germline V CDR1 and CDR2: MNHGY, SAAAGT. This table comes from immunoSEQ multiplex PCR, and its TCRdb copy is limited to in-frame clones, with some not included. The sample holds approximately 4,900 clones, roughly two thirds seen once. These data originate in a study of circulating tumor DNA in untreated peripheral T-cell lymphoma. The study's findings and limits: Tumor-specific clonotypes: identified in 65% to 80% of patients, 85% to 90% of baseline tissues.

The sequence came from a human donor with peripheral T-cell lymphoma. Sequenced input: tumor tissue. V usage is TRBV6-8 and J usage is TRBJ2-7, with TRBD2 matching 9 bases. The CDR3 spells CASSYSPSGISYEQYF. CDR3 nucleotide sequence: TGTGCCAGCAGTTACTCTCCTAGCGGGATCTCCTACGAGCAGTACTTC.